Given below is one T cell receptor beta chain in context. Antigen specificity is unknown. Germline trimming cut 3 bases from V and 6 bases from J; bases unmatched to any gene: 7. Germline CDR1 reads MNHEY; CDR2 reads SVGAGI. The CDR3 spans 16 residues. This specimen belongs to a study of T cell responses to AZD1222 COVID-19 vaccine. Clones were read by immunoSEQ multiplex PCR, and TCRdb kept only the in-frame ones, dropping some. This repertoire shows about 110,000 clones, approximately 86% found once; its top ten account for 13%. Study results and limitations: The span of vaccine-associated CD4 TCRs extended across spike, with dominance at 160-218 and 743-854.

The source is an adult in good health. Sequences were derived from peripheral blood, sampled on day 0 of MenACWY control vaccination. This chain joins TRBV6-5 and TRBJ2-1; TRBD2 agrees at 11 bases. CDR3 coding DNA: TGTGCCAGCAGTTATAAACGGACTAGCGGGCTCAATGAGCAGTTCTTC. It translates to CASSYKRTSGLNEQFF.